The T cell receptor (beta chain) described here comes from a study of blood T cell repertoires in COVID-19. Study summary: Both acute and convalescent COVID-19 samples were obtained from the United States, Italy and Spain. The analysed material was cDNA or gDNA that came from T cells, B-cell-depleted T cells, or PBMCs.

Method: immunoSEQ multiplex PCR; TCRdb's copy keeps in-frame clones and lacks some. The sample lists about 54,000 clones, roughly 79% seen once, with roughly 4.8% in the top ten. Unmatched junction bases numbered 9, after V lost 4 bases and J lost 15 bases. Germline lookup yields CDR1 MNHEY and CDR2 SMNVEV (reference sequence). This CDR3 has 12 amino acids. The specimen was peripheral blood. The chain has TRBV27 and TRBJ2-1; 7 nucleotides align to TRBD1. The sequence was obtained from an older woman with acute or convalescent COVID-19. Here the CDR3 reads CASSSLTGVPFF. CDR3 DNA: TGTGCCAGCAGTTCCCTTACAGGGGTTCCGTTCTTC.